This is a list of T cell receptor beta chains from one sample in a study of T cells in Graves' hyperthyroidism and ophthalmopathy. Via MiXCR, TCRdb re-called the multiplex PCR reads, giving one row per CDR3 protein. The sample has hundreds of thousands of distinct CDR3 sequences, over 35% seen once. Source material: blood. The receptor set was obtained from a man between 18 and 29 years old with Graves' hyperthyroidism. Each CDR3 is given with its conserved first and last residue. A D gene is named only where the DNA matches it firmly. Not all rows give a size; the values are once, few, many and, for expanded clones, a class.

D gene: TRBD1; clone size: .; V gene: TRBV2; J gene: TRBJ1-1; CDR3 protein: CASSDFGQGLEAFF; CDR3 DNA: TGTGCCAGCAGTGATTTCGGACAGGGCCTTGAAGCTTTCTTT
D gene: TRBD1; clone size: many; V gene: TRBV9; J gene: TRBJ1-6; CDR3 protein: CASSPWDSGNSPLHF; CDR3 DNA: TGTGCCAGCAGCCCTTGGGACAGCGGCAATTCACCCCTCCACTTT
D gene: .; clone size: few; V gene: TRBV4-2; J gene: TRBJ1-1; CDR3 protein: CASSQGVWGGIEAFF; CDR3 DNA: TGTGCCAGCAGCCAAGGGGTTTGGGGAGGAATTGAAGCTTTCTTT
D gene: .; clone size: .; V gene: TRBV6-5; J gene: TRBJ1-3; CDR3 protein: CASSESRRGSGNTIYF; CDR3 DNA: TGTGCCAGCAGTGAATCACGGCGGGGCTCTGGAAACACCATATATTTT
D gene: TRBD1; clone size: .; V gene: TRBV29-1; J gene: TRBJ1-1; CDR3 protein: CSVYRTGGTEAFF; CDR3 DNA: TGCAGCGTCTACAGGACAGGGGGCACTGAAGCTTTCTTT
D gene: .; clone size: many; V gene: TRBV29-1; J gene: TRBJ2-2; CDR3 protein: CSIFNTGELFF; CDR3 DNA: TGCAGCATATTCAACACCGGGGAGCTGTTTTTT
D gene: .; clone size: many; V gene: TRBV15; J gene: TRBJ1-5; CDR3 protein: CATSPLPGGDQPQHF; CDR3 DNA: TGTGCCACCAGCCCCCTACCGGGGGGAGATCAGCCCCAGCATTTT
D gene: .; clone size: many; V gene: TRBV2; J gene: TRBJ1-6; CDR3 protein: CASRSRAAYNSPLHF; CDR3 DNA: TGTGCCAGCAGGTCCAGGGCTGCCTATAATTCACCCCTCCACTTT
D gene: .; clone size: .; V gene: TRBV29-1; J gene: TRBJ2-7; CDR3 protein: CSVEGGESTEQYF; CDR3 DNA: TGCAGCGTTGAAGGGGGCGAGAGTACCGAGCAGTACTTC
D gene: .; clone size: .; V gene: TRBV7-2; J gene: TRBJ1-3; CDR3 protein: CASSPATEFSGNTIYF; CDR3 DNA: TGTGCCAGCAGCCCTGCGACGGAGTTCTCTGGAAACACCATATATTTT
D gene: .; clone size: few; V gene: TRBV12-3/TRBV12-4; J gene: TRBJ1-6; CDR3 protein: CASSPSHAWESPLHF; CDR3 DNA: TGTGCCAGCAGCCCCTCTCACGCCTGGGAATCACCCCTCCACTTT
D gene: .; clone size: .; V gene: TRBV4-1; J gene: TRBJ2-7; CDR3 protein: CASSQGARGAYEQYF; CDR3 DNA: TGCGCCAGCAGCCAGGGAGCGCGAGGGGCTTACGAGCAGTACTTC
D gene: .; clone size: .; V gene: TRBV19; J gene: TRBJ2-7; CDR3 protein: CASSTSRF; CDR3 DNA: TGTGCCAGTAGTACCTCCCGATTC
D gene: .; clone size: few; V gene: TRBV7-3; J gene: TRBJ1-1; CDR3 protein: CASSLTGVSGEAFF; CDR3 DNA: TGTGCCAGCAGCTTAACAGGGGTTTCGGGTGAAGCTTTCTTT
D gene: .; clone size: .; V gene: TRBV29-1; J gene: TRBJ1-2; CDR3 protein: CSFRAGHNYGYTF; CDR3 DNA: TGCAGCTTTAGGGCAGGGCATAACTATGGCTACACCTTC
D gene: .; clone size: many; V gene: TRBV19; J gene: TRBJ1-1; CDR3 protein: CASTRDGANTEAFF; CDR3 DNA: TGTGCCAGTACCCGGGACGGTGCGAACACTGAAGCTTTCTTT
D gene: TRBD2; clone size: .; V gene: TRBV9; J gene: TRBJ2-5; CDR3 protein: CASSFSGGAQETQYF; CDR3 DNA: TGTGCCAGCAGCTTCTCCGGGGGGGCCCAAGAGACCCAGTACTTC
D gene: .; clone size: few; V gene: TRBV20-1; J gene: TRBJ2-7; CDR3 protein: CSGGRAPSEQYF; CDR3 DNA: TGCAGTGGGGGCCGGGCGCCTAGCGAGCAGTACTTC
D gene: .; clone size: few; V gene: TRBV7-9; J gene: TRBJ2-5; CDR3 protein: CASSYAGPQETQYF; CDR3 DNA: TGTGCCAGCAGCTATGCGGGGCCGCAAGAGACCCAGTACTTC
D gene: .; clone size: few; V gene: TRBV7-3; J gene: TRBJ2-2; CDR3 protein: CASSYPSGELFF; CDR3 DNA: TGTGCCAGCAGCTACCCTTCCGGGGAGCTGTTTTTT
D gene: .; clone size: .; V gene: TRBV12-3/TRBV12-4; J gene: TRBJ1-1; CDR3 protein: CASSLRGNTEALF; CDR3 DNA: TGTGCCAGCAGTCTTAGGGGGAACACTGAAGCTCTCTTT